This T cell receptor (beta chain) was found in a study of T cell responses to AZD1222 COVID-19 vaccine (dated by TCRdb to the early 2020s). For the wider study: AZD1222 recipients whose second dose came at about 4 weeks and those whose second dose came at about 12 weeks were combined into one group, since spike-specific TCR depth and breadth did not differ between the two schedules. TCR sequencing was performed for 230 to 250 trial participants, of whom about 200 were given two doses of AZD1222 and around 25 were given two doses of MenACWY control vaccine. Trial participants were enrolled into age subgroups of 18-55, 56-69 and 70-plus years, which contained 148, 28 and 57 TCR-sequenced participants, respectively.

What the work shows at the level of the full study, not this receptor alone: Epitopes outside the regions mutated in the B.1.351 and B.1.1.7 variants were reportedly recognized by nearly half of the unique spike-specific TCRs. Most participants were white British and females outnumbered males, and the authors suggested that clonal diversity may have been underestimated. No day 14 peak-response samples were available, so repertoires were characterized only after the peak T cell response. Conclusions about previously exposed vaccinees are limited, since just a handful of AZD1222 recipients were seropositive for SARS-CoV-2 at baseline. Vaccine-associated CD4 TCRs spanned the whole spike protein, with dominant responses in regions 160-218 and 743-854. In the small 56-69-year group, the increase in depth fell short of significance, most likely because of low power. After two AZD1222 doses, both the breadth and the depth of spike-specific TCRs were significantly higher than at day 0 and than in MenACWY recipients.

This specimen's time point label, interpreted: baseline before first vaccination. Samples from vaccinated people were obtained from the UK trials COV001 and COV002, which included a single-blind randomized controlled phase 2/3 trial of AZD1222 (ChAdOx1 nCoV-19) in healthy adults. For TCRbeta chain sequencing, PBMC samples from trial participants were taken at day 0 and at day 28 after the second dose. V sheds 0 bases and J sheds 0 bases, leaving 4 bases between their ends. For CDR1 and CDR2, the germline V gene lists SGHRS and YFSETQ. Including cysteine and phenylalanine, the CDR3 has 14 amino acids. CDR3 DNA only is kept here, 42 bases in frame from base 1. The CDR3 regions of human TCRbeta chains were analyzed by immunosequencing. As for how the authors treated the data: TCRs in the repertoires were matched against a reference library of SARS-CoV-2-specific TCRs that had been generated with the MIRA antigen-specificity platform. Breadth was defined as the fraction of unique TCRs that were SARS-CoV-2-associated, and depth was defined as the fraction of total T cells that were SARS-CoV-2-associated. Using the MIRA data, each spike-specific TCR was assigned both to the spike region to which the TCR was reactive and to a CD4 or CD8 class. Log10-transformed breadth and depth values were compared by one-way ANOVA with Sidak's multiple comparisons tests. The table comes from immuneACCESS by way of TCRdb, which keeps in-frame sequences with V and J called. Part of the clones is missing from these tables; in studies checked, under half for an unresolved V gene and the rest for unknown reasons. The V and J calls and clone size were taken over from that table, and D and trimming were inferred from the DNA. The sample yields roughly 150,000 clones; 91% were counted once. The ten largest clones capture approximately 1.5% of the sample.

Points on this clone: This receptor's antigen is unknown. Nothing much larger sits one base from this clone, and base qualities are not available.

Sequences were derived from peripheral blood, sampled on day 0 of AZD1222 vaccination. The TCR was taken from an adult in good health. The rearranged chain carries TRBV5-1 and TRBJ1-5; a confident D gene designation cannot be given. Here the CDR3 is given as CASSLGGSNQPQHF. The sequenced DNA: TGCGCCAGCAGCTTGGGCGGTAGCAATCAGCCCCAGCATTTT.